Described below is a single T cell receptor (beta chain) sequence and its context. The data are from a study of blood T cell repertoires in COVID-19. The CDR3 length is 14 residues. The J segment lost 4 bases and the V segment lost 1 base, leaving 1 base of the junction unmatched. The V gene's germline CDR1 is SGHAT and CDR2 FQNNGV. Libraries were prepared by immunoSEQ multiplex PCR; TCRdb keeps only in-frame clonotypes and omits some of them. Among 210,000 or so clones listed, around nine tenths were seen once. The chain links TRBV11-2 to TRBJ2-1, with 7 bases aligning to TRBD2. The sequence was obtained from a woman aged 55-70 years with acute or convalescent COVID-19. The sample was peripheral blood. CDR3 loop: CASSLGGGYNEQFF. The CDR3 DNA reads TGTGCCAGCAGCTTAGGCGGGGGATACAATGAGCAGTTCTTC.